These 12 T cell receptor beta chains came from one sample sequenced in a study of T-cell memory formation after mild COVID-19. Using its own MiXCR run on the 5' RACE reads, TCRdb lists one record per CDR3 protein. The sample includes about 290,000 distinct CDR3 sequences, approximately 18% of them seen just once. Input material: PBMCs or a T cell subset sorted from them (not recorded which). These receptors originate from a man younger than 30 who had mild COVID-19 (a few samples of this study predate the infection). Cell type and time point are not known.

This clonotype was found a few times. The CDR3 DNA reads as TGTGCCAGCAGCTTAAGGTCGGCAGGCCTCACCGGGGAGCTGTTTTTT. This codes for CASSLRSAGLTGELFF. The chain joins TRBV7-6 to TRBJ2-2; D is undetermined. This CDR3 is built from 16 residues. CDR1 is SGHVS, CDR2 FNYEAQ, per germline. The V end lost 2 bases, the J end lost 4 bases, and 14 bases lay between the germline ends.

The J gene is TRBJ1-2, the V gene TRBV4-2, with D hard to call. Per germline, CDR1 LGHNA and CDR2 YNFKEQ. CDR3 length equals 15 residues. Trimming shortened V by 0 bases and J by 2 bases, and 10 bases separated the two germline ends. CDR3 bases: TGTGCCAGCAGCCAAGATTTTGTGCGCAACTATGGCTACACCTTC. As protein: CASSQDFVRNYGYTF.

The CDR3 loop reads CSARDMEQGAGTQYF. DNA of the CDR3: TGCAGTGCTAGAGATATGGAACAGGGGGCCGGGACCCAGTACTTC. The V and J genes are TRBV20-1 and TRBJ2-5; 9 bases line up with TRBD1. V trimming: 0 bases; J trimming: 7 bases; junction bases outside the gene matches: 9. From germline, CDR1 is DFQATT and CDR2 SNEGSKA (reference sequence). The CDR3 loop spans 15 amino acids.

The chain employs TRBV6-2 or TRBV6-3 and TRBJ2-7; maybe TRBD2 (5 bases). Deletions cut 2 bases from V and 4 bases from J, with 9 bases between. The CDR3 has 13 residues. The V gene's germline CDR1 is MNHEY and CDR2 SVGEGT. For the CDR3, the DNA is TGTGCCAGCAGTTACGGGGAGATATACGAGCAGTACGTC. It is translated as CASSYGEIYEQYV.

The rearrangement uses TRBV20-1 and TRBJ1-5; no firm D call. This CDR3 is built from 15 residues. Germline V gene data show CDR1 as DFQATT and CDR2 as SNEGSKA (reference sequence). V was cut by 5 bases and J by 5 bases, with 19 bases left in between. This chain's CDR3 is CSARFAKFADQPQHF. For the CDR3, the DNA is TGCAGTGCTCGGTTCGCGAAATTCGCCGATCAGCCCCAGCATTTT.

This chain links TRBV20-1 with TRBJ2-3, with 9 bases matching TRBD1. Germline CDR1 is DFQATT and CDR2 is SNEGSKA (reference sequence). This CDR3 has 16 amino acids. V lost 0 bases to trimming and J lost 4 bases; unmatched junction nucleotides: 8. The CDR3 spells CSARDSGQGGPDTQYF. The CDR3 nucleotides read TGCAGTGCTAGAGATTCGGGACAGGGAGGACCAGATACGCAGTATTTT.

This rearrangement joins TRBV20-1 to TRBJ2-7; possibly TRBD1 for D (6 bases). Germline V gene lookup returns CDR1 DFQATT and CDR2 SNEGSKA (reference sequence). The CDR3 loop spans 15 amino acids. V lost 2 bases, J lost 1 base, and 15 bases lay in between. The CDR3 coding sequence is TGCAGTGCTAGAATCCCGCAGGGGAAATCCTACGAGCAGTACTTC. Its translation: CSARIPQGKSYEQYF.

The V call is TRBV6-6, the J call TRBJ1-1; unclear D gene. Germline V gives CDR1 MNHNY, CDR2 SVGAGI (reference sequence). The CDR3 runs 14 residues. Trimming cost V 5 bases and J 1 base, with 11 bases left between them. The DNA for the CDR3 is TGTGCCAGCAGTGCCCCATCTTCGAACACTGAAGCTTTCTTT. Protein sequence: CASSAPSSNTEAFF.

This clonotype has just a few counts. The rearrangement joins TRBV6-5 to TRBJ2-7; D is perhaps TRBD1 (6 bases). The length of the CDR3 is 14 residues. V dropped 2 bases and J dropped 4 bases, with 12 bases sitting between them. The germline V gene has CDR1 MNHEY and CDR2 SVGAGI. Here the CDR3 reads CASSYRGRGYEQYF. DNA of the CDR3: TGTGCCAGCAGTTACAGGGGGAGAGGGTACGAGCAGTACTTC.

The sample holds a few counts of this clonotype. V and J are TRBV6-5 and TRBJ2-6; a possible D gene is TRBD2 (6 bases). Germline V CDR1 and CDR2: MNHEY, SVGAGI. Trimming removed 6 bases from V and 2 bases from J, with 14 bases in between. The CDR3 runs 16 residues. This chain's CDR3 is CASSRGAGTGANVLTF. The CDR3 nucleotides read TGTGCCAGCAGCCGTGGGGCGGGGACTGGGGCCAACGTCCTGACTTTC.

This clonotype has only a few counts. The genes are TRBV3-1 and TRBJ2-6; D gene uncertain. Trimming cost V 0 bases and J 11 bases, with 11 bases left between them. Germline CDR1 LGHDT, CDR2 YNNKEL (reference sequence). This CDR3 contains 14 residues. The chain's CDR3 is CASSQDSDGHVLTF. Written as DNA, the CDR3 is TGTGCCAGCAGCCAAGACAGTGACGGCCACGTCCTGACTTTC.

CDR3 nucleotide sequence: TGTGCCAGCAGCGTAGGACTAGCGCCTACCTACGAGCAGTACTTC. This sequence encodes CASSVGLAPTYEQYF. The V call is TRBV9, the J call TRBJ2-7; 8 nucleotides align to TRBD2. The V and J ends lost 0 bases and 2 bases, in that order; junction bases with no gene match: 4. This CDR3 spans 15 amino acids. CDR1 and CDR2 from the germline V gene are SGDLS and YYNGEE.